A selection of T cell receptor beta chains follows, all from one sample in a study of cytomegalovirus exposure and HLA in healthy donors. Assay used: immunoSEQ multiplex PCR; TCRdb lists only in-frame clones, some missing. The table lists some 170,000 clones, roughly nine tenths of them singletons. Material for sequencing was PBMCs. The receptors come from a man between 18 and 35 years old in good health and CMV-seropositive. The CDR3 runs from the conserved cysteine through the conserved F or W. The D gene is left open where the match is weak. Only part of the rows carry a size: once, few, many, or a class if the clone is expanded.

CDR3 protein: CASSFGTGGSYEQYF; CDR3 DNA: TGTGCCAGCAGCTTCGGGACAGGGGGCAGCTACGAGCAGTACTTC; clone size: .; J gene: TRBJ2-7; D gene: TRBD1; V gene: TRBV7-3
CDR3 protein: CATSRDSSGIRGLNEQYF; CDR3 DNA: TGTGCCACCAGCAGAGATTCTAGCGGGATACGGGGGTTGAACGAGCAGTACTTC; clone size: .; J gene: TRBJ2-7; D gene: TRBD2; V gene: TRBV15
CDR3 protein: CASSERSGWLFDEQYF; CDR3 DNA: TGTGCCAGCAGTGAACGTTCAGGTTGGCTATTCGACGAGCAGTACTTC; clone size: .; J gene: TRBJ2-7; D gene: .; V gene: TRBV2
CDR3 protein: CASSPGLGEQYF; CDR3 DNA: TGTGCCAGCAGCCCAGGACTGGGGGAGCAGTACTTC; clone size: .; J gene: TRBJ2-7; D gene: .; V gene: TRBV11-2
CDR3 protein: CASSLVRNTEAFF; CDR3 DNA: TGTGCCAGCAGCTTAGTCAGGAACACTGAAGCTTTCTTT; clone size: once; J gene: TRBJ1-1; D gene: .; V gene: TRBV11-3
CDR3 protein: CASSQRIRGGLLHQPQHF; CDR3 DNA: TGTGCCAGCAGTCAGCGTATCCGGGGGGGCCTTTTACATCAGCCCCAGCATTTT; clone size: .; J gene: TRBJ1-5; D gene: .; V gene: TRBV28
CDR3 protein: CASSFIRRNEQFF; CDR3 DNA: TGTGCCAGCAGTTTTATCCGGCGGAATGAGCAGTTCTTC; clone size: .; J gene: TRBJ2-1; D gene: .; V gene: TRBV27
CDR3 protein: CASSIGRDQPQHF; CDR3 DNA: TGTGCCAGCAGCATAGGTCGGGATCAGCCCCAGCATTTT; clone size: .; J gene: TRBJ1-5; D gene: .; V gene: TRBV5-6
CDR3 protein: CASSSATGVNQPQHF; CDR3 DNA: TGTGCCAGCAGCTCAGCGACAGGGGTCAATCAGCCCCAGCATTTT; clone size: .; J gene: TRBJ1-5; D gene: TRBD1; V gene: TRBV5-6
CDR3 protein: CAMSGQTNTEAFF; CDR3 DNA: TGTGCCATGTCGGGACAGACGAACACTGAAGCTTTCTTT; clone size: .; J gene: TRBJ1-1; D gene: TRBD1; V gene: TRBV10-3
CDR3 protein: CASSLGLAGGPNEQFF; CDR3 DNA: TGTGCCAGCAGCTTGGGTCTAGCGGGAGGGCCCAATGAGCAGTTCTTC; clone size: .; J gene: TRBJ2-1; D gene: TRBD2; V gene: TRBV5-6
CDR3 protein: CASSGQGTETQYF; CDR3 DNA: TGTGCCAGCAGTGGCCAGGGAACAGAGACCCAGTACTTC; clone size: .; J gene: TRBJ2-5; D gene: .; V gene: TRBV6-6
CDR3 protein: CASSYSLETDTDTQYF; CDR3 DNA: TGTGCCAGCAGTTATTCGCTAGAAACCGACACAGATACGCAGTATTTT; clone size: .; J gene: TRBJ2-3; D gene: .; V gene: TRBV6-5
CDR3 protein: CASSPPSPAERQYF; CDR3 DNA: TGTGCCAGCAGCCCGCCTAGCCCCGCCGAGCGGCAGTACTTC; clone size: .; J gene: TRBJ2-7; D gene: .; V gene: TRBV7-9
CDR3 protein: CASSIGGNEQFF; CDR3 DNA: TGCGCCAGCAGCATTGGCGGTAATGAGCAGTTCTTC; clone size: .; J gene: TRBJ2-1; D gene: .; V gene: TRBV10-2
CDR3 protein: CASSLKAGQSSYNEQFF; CDR3 DNA: TGTGCCAGCAGTTTAAAAGCGGGCCAAAGCTCCTACAATGAGCAGTTCTTC; clone size: .; J gene: TRBJ2-1; D gene: .; V gene: TRBV27
CDR3 protein: CASRGQGNTGELFF; CDR3 DNA: TGTGCCAGCAGGGGACAGGGCAACACCGGGGAGCTGTTTTTT; clone size: .; J gene: TRBJ2-2; D gene: TRBD1; V gene: TRBV6-1